This TCR beta chain was recorded in a study of OX40 agonist ivuxolimab in advanced cancers. Study-level information: Having had anti-PD-1, anti-PD-L1 or anti-CTLA-4 therapy before was allowed, and about 42% had some. Whole-study results and caveats: Low normalized clonal expansion also occurred in some nonresponding patients.

Comment on this clone: The antigen is not known.

Sequenced by immunoSEQ multiplex PCR; TCRdb stores in-frame clones only, minus some. The sample holds tens of thousands of clones, roughly 90% seen once. V lost 3 bases and J 13 bases, leaving 18 bases between the germline ends. Germline CDR1 SGHTS, CDR2 YDEGEE. This CDR3 has 13 amino acids. The chain employs TRBV5-8 and TRBJ2-3; maybe TRBD2 (7 bases). The sequencing used CD4+ or CD8+ T cells sorted from blood, collected in a trial of the OX40 agonist ivuxolimab. This sequence was found in an adult with an advanced solid tumor such as melanoma, head and neck, liver or kidney cancer. Here the CDR3 DNA reads TGTGCCAGCAGCTCGCCAGCGGGACAAAGGAAGTATTTT. Its protein is CASSSPAGQRKYF.